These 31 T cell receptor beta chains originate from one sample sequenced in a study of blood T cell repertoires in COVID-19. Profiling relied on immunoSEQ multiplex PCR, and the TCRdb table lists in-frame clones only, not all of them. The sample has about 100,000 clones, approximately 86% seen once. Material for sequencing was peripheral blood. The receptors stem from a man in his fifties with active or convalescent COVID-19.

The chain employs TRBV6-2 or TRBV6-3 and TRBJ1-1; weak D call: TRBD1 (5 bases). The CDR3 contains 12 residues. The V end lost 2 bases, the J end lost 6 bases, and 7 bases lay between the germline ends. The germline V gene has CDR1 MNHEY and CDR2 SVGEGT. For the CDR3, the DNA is TGTGCCAGCAGTTACAGGGACTCTGAAGCTTTCTTT. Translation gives CASSYRDSEAFF.

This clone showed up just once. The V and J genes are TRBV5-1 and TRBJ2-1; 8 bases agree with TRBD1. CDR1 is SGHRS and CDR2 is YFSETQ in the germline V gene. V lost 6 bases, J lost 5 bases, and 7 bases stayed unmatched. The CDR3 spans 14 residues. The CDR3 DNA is TGCGCCAGCACCACCGGGACAGGTGACAATGAGCAGTTCTTC. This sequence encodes CASTTGTGDNEQFF.

This chain's CDR3 is CASSLEAGGNQPQHF. The CDR3 DNA is TGCGCCAGCAGCTTGGAGGCAGGGGGCAATCAGCCCCAGCATTTT. The chain carries TRBV5-1 and TRBJ1-5; TRBD1 is a possible D gene (6 bases). Germline values: CDR1 SGHRS, CDR2 YFSETQ. The V gene lost 0 bases and the J gene lost 2 bases, with 9 bases spanning the gap. The CDR3 consists of 15 residues.

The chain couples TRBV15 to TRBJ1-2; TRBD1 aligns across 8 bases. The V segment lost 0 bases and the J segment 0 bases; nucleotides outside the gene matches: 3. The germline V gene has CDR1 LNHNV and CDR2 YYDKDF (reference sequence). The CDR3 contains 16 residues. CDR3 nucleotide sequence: TGTGCCACCAGCAGAGATCTACAGGGGGCTAACTATGGCTACACCTTC. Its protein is CATSRDLQGANYGYTF.

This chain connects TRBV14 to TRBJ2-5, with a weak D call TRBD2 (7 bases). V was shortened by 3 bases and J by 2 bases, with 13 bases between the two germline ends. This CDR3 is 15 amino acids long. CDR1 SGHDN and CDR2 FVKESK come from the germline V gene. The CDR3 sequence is CASSHLRGGQETQYF. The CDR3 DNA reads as TGTGCCAGCAGCCACCTTAGGGGGGGACAAGAGACCCAGTACTTC.

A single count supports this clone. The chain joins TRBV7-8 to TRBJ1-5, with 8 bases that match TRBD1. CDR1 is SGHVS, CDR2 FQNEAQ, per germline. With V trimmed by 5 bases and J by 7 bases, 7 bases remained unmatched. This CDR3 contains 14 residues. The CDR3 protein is CASSITTGDQPQHF. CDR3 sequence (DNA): TGTGCCAGCAGCATTACGACAGGGGACCAGCCCCAGCATTTT.

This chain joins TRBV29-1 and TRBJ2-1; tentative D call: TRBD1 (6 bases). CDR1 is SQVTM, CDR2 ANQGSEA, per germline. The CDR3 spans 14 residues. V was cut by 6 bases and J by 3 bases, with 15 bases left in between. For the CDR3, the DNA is TGCAGCGTCATTCGACAGGCCATCTACAATGAGCAGTTCTTC. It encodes CSVIRQAIYNEQFF.

This chain's CDR3 is CASSKSGRLAGFEQYF. For the CDR3, the DNA is TGTGCCAGCAGCAAATCAGGGCGGCTAGCGGGGTTCGAGCAGTACTTC. The chain employs TRBV21-1 and TRBJ2-7; no check of the table's D call, TRBD2, against the DNA was made. TRBV21-1 is shown as a pseudogene. There are 16 residues in the CDR3.

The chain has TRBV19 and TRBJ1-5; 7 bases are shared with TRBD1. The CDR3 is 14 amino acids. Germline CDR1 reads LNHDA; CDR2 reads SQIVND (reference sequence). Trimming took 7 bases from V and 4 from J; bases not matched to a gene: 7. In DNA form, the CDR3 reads TGTGCCAGTACCGAGACAGGGAATAATCAGCCCCAGCATTTT. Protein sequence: CASTETGNNQPQHF.

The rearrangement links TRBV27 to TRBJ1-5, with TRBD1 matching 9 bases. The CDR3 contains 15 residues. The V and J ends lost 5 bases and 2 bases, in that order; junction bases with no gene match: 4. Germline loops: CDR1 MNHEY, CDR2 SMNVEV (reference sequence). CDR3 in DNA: TGTGCCAGCAGTGCACAGGGGGCGGGCAATCAGCCCCAGCATTTT. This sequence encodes CASSAQGAGNQPQHF.

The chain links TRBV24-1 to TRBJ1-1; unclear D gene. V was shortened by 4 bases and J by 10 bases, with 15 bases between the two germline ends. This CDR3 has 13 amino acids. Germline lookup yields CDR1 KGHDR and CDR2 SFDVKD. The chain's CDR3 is CATSDPVEGSAFF. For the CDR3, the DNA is TGTGCCACCAGTGACCCCGTAGAGGGTTCAGCTTTCTTT.

CDR3 loop: CASDRPSTDTQYF. The CDR3, as DNA: TGTGCCAGCGACAGGCCTAGCACAGATACGCAGTATTTT. The V gene is TRBV6-5, the J gene TRBJ2-3; possibly TRBD1 for D (6 bases). With 8 bases removed from V and 0 bases from J, the gap between germline ends came to 9 bases. Germline V gene sequence: CDR1 MNHEY, CDR2 SVGAGI. CDR3 length: 13 residues.

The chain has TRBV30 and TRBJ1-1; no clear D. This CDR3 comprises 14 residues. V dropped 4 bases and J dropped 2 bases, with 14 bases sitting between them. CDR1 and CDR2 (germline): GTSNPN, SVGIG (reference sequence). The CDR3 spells CAWTVGVHNTEAFF. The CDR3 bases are TGTGCCTGGACCGTGGGAGTCCATAACACTGAAGCTTTCTTT.

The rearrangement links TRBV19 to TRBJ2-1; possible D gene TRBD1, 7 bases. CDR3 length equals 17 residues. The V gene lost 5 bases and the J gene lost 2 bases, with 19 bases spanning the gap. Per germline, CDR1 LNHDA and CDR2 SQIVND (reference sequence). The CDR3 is CASSSLLAGGTYNEQFF. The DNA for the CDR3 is TGTGCCAGTAGTTCCCTCCTGGCAGGGGGGACCTACAATGAGCAGTTCTTC. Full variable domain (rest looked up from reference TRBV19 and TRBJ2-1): DGGITQSPKYLFRKEGQNVTLSCEQNLNHDAMYWYRQDPGQGLRLIYYSQIVNDFQKGDIAEGYSVSREKKESFPLTVTSAQKNPTAFYLCASSSLLAGGTYNEQFFGPGTRLTVL.

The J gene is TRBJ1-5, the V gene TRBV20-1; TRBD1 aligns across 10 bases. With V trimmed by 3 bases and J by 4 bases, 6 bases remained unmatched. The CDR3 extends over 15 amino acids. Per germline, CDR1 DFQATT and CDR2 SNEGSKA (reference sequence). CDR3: CSASGLGQGNQPQHF. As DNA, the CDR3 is TGCAGTGCTAGTGGGTTGGGACAGGGGAATCAGCCCCAGCATTTT.

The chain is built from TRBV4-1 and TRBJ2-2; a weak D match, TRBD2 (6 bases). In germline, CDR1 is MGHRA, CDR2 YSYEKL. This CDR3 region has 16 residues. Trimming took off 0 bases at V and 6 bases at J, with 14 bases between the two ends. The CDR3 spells CASSQDGAGRSGELFF. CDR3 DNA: TGCGCCAGCAGCCAAGATGGGGCAGGGAGGTCCGGGGAGCTGTTTTTT.

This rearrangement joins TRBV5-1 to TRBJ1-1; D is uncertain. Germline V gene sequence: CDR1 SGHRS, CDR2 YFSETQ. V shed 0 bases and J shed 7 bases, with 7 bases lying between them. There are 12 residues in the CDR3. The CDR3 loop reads CASSLGDSEAFF. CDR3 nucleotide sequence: TGCGCCAGCAGCTTGGGAGATAGTGAAGCTTTCTTT.

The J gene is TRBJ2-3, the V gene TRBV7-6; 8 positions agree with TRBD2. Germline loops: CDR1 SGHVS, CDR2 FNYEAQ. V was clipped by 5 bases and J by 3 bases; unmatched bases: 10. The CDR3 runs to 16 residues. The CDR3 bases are TGTGCCAGCAGCCGGTCTTCGGGGGGGTCGACAGATACGCAGTATTTT. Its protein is CASSRSSGGSTDTQYF.

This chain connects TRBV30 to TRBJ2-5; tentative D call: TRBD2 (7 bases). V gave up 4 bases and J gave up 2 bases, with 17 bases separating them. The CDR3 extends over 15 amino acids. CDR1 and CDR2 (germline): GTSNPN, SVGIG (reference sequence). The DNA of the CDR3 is TGTGCCTGGACCAGAGGGGGACTACTGCAAGAGACCCAGTACTTC. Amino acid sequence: CAWTRGGLLQETQYF.

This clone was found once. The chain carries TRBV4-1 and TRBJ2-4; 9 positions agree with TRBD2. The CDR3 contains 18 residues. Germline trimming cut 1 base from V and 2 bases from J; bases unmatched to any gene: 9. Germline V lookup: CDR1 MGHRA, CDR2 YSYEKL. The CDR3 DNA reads TGCGCCAGCAGCCAAGGTCTGGCGGGGGGGCGAACCAAAAACATTCAGTACTTC. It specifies CASSQGLAGGRTKNIQYF.

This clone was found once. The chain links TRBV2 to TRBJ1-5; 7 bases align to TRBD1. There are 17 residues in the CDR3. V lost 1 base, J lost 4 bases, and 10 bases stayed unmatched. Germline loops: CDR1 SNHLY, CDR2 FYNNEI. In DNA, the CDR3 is TGTGCCAGCAGTGAAGACGGTTACAGGGGATCTAATCAGCCCCAGCATTTT. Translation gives CASSEDGYRGSNQPQHF.

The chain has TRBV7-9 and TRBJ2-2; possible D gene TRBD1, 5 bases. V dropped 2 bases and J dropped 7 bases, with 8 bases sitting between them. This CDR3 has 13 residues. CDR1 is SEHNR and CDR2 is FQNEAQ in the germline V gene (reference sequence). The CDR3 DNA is TGTGCCAGCAGCTTACAGGGTAACGGGGAGCTGTTTTTT. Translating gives CASSLQGNGELFF.

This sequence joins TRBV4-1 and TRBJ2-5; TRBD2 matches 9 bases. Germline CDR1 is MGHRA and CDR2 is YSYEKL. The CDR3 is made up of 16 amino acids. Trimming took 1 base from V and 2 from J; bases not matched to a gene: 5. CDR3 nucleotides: TGCGCCAGCAGCCAAGGGATAGCGGGGGTGCAAGAGACCCAGTACTTC. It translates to CASSQGIAGVQETQYF.

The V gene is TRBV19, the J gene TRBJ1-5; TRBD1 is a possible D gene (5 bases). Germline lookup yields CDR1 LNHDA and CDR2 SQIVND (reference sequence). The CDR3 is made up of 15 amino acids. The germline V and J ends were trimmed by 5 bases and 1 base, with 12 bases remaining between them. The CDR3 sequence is CASSAGGGSNQPQHF. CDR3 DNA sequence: TGTGCCAGTAGTGCGGGGGGAGGCAGCAATCAGCCCCAGCATTTT.

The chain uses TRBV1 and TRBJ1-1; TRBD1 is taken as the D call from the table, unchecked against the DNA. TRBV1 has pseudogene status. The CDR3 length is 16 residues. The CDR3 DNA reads TGCACCAGCAGCCAGGAGGACAGGATGTTAAACACTGAAGCTTTCTTT. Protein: CTSSQEDRMLNTEAFF.

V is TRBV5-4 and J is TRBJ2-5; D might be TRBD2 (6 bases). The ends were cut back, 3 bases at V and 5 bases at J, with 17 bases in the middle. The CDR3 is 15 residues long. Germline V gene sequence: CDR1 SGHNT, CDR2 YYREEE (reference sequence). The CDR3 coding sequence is TGTGCCAGCAGCTCAACCTCGGGGAGCGGGGAGACCCAGTACTTC. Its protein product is CASSSTSGSGETQYF. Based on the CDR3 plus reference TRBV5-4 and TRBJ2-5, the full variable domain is ETGVTQSPTHLIKTRGQQVTLRCSSQSGHNTVSWYQQALGQGPQFIFQYYREEENGRGNFPPRFSGLQFPNYSSELNVNALELDDSALYLCASSSTSGSGETQYFGPGTRLLVL.

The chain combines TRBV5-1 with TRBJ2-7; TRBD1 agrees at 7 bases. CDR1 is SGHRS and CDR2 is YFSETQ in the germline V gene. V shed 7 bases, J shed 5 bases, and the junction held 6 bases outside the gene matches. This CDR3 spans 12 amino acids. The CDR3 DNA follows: TGCGCCAGCGCCAAAACAGGGGACGAGCAGTACTTC. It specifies CASAKTGDEQYF. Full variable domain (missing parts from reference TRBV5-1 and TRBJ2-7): KAGVTQTPRYLIKTRGQQVTLSCSPISGHRSVSWYQQTPGQGLQFLFEYFSETQRNKGNFPGRFSGRQFSNSRSEMNVSTLELGDSALYLCASAKTGDEQYFGPGTRLTVT.

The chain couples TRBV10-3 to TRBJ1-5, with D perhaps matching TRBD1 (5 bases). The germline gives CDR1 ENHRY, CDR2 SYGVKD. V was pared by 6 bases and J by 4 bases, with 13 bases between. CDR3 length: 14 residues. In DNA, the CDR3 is TGTGCCATCAGGGGATCAACAGGAAATCAGCCCCAGCATTTT. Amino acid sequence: CAIRGSTGNQPQHF.

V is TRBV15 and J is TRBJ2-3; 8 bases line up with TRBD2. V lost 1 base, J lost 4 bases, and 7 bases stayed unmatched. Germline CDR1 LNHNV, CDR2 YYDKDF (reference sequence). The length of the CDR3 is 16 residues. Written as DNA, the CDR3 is TGTGCCACCAGCAGAGGGCAGGCGGGGGGCTCAGATACGCAGTATTTT. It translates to CATSRGQAGGSDTQYF.

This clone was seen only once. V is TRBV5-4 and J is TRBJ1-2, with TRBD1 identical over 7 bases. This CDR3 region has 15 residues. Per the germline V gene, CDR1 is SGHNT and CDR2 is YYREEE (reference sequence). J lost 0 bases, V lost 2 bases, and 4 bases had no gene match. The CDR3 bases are TGTGCCAGCAGCTTAGGGACAGCAGCTAACTATGGCTACACCTTC. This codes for CASSLGTAANYGYTF.

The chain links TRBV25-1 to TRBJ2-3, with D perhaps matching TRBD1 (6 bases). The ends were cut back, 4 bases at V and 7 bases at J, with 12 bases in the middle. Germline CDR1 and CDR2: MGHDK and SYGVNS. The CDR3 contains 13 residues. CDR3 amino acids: CASSGDNSYTQYF. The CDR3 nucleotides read TGTGCCAGCAGTGGGGACAATTCGTATACGCAGTATTTT.